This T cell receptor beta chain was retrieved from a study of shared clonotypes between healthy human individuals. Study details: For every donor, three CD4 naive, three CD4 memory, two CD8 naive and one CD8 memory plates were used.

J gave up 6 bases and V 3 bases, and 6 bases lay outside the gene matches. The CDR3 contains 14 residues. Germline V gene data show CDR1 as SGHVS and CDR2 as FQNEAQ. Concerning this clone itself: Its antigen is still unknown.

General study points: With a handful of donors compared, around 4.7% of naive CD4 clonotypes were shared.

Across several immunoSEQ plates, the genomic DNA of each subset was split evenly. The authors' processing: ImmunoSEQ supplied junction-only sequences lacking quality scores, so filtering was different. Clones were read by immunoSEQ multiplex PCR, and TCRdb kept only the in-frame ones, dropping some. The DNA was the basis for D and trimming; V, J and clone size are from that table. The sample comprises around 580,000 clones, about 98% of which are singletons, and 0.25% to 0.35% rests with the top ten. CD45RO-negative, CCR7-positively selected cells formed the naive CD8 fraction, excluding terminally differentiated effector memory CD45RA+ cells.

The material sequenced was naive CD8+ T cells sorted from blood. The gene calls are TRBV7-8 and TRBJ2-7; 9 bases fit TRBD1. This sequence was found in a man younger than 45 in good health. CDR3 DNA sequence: TGTGCCAGCAGCTTCGGGACAGGGAATTTCGAGCAGTACTTC. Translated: CASSFGTGNFEQYF.